These 9 T cell receptor beta chains originate from one sample sequenced in a study of blood T cell repertoires in COVID-19. Some clones are missing from TCRdb's copy, which holds only in-frame ones; the method was immunoSEQ multiplex PCR. The table includes tens of thousands of clones, nearly 90% detected once. The sequencing input was peripheral blood. The receptors here all came from a woman aged 55-70 years with COVID-19, enrolled during active disease.

This clone was seen a single time. The chain couples TRBV6-6 to TRBJ2-7, with TRBD1 as a possible D gene (6 bases). The CDR3 runs 14 residues. Deletions cut 4 bases from V and 4 bases from J, with 14 bases between. The germline V gene has CDR1 MNHNY and CDR2 SVGAGI (reference sequence). DNA for the CDR3: TGTGCCAGCAGTTCTTTACTACAGGGATACGAGCAGTACTTC. It encodes CASSSLLQGYEQYF.

V and J are TRBV5-4 and TRBJ1-4; TRBD1 matches at 9 bases. Germline trimming cut 3 bases from V and 3 bases from J; bases unmatched to any gene: 9. Germline V gene sequence: CDR1 SGHNT, CDR2 YYREEE (reference sequence). The CDR3 length is 17 residues. CDR3 nucleotide sequence: TGTGCCAGCAGCTCCACCGGGACAGGGCCGCCTAATGAAAAACTGTTTTTT. This translates into CASSSTGTGPPNEKLFF.

The V call is TRBV7-2, the J call TRBJ2-7, with a weak D call TRBD1 (6 bases). The CDR3 is 16 residues long. Germline V gene sequence: CDR1 SGHTA, CDR2 FQGNSA. The V and J ends lost 3 bases and 6 bases respectively, with 21 bases between them. Here the CDR3 reads CASSFFPGARSTEQYF. The CDR3 DNA is TGTGCCAGCAGCTTTTTTCCAGGGGCCCGAAGCACCGAGCAGTACTTC.

This clone turned up a few times. This rearrangement joins TRBV2 to TRBJ1-2, with D possibly being TRBD1 (6 bases). Germline assignment: CDR1 SNHLY and CDR2 FYNNEI. V lost 8 bases to trimming and J lost 2 bases, with 12 bases between them. The CDR3 covers 13 residues. The CDR3 DNA reads TGTGCCAGCGAGAACCAGGGGAACTATGGCTACACCTTC. Translating gives CASENQGNYGYTF.

V and J are TRBV4-2 and TRBJ2-1, with 11 positions matching TRBD2. This CDR3 contains 17 residues. The J segment lost 3 bases and the V segment lost 0 bases, leaving 4 bases of the junction unmatched. Per germline, CDR1 LGHNA and CDR2 YNFKEQ. CDR3 loop: CASSQDPLAGGYNEQFF. The CDR3 DNA reads as TGTGCCAGCAGCCAAGATCCGCTAGCGGGGGGCTACAATGAGCAGTTCTTC.

The chain links TRBV28 to TRBJ1-2; 7 bases line up with TRBD1. The germline V gene encodes CDR1 MDHEN and CDR2 SYDVKM. The V gene end was trimmed by 2 bases and the J gene end by 5 bases; junction bases not matched to a gene: 5. The CDR3 contains 14 residues. The CDR3 DNA follows: TGTGCCAGCAGTTTAACAGGGGAGGTTTATGGCTACACCTTC. It translates to CASSLTGEVYGYTF.

The rearrangement joins TRBV27 to TRBJ2-2; D might be TRBD2 (5 bases). This CDR3 is 14 amino acids long. Per germline, CDR1 MNHEY and CDR2 SMNVEV (reference sequence). The V end lost 7 bases, the J end lost 4 bases, and 13 bases lay between the germline ends. In DNA form, the CDR3 reads TGTGCCAGCATCTCCCCGGGGTTCACCGGGGAGCTGTTTTTT. Its protein is CASISPGFTGELFF.

Only one count was recorded for this clone. The V and J genes are TRBV28 and TRBJ2-5, with a tentative D call TRBD1 (6 bases). CDR1 and CDR2 from the germline V gene are MDHEN and SYDVKM. Between the trimmed V and J ends, which lost 11 bases and 1 base, there was a span of 14 bases. This CDR3 region has 13 residues. The CDR3 bases are TGTGCCCCCAGGGGTTTTATCCAAGAGACCCAGTACTTC. Residues: CAPRGFIQETQYF. Variable domain in full (rest from reference TRBV28 and TRBJ2-5): DVKVTQSSRYLVKRTGEKVFLECVQDMDHENMFWYRQDPGLGLRLIYFSYDVKMKEKGDIPEGYSVSREKKERFSLILESASTNQTSMYLCAPRGFIQETQYFGPGTRLLVL.

The V gene is TRBV2, the J gene TRBJ2-2; 7 nucleotides agree with TRBD2. The CDR3 totals 14 residues. The germline V gene encodes CDR1 SNHLY and CDR2 FYNNEI. Trimming removed 7 bases from V and 4 bases from J; junction bases left unmatched: 6. This CDR3 reads CASMRELGTGELFF. Written as DNA, the CDR3 is TGTGCCAGCATGCGGGAGCTAGGCACCGGGGAGCTGTTTTTT.